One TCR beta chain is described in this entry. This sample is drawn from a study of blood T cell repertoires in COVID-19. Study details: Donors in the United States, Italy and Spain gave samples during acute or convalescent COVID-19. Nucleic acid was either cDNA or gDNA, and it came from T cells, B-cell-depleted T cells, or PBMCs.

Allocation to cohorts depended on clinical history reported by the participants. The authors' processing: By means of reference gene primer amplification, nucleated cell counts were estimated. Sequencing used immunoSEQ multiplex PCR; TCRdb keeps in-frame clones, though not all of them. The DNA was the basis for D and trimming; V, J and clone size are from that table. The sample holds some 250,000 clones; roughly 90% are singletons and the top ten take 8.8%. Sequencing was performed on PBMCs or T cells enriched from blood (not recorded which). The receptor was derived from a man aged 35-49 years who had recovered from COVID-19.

Written as DNA, the CDR3 is TGTGCCAGCAGTTTACGACATCCTACTAATGAAAAACTGTTTTTT. As protein: CASSLRHPTNEKLFF. The chain carries TRBV28 and TRBJ1-4; D gene uncertain. This CDR3 spans 15 amino acids. V lost 2 bases, J lost 2 bases, and 9 bases lay in between. From germline, CDR1 is MDHEN and CDR2 SYDVKM.